This paragraph reports one TCR beta chain. The data were taken from a study of somatic mutations in cytotoxic T cells in rheumatoid arthritis. Trimming cost V 0 bases and J 1 base, with 11 bases left between them. Germline V gene data show CDR1 as MGHRA and CDR2 as YSYEKL. The CDR3 runs to 16 residues. Sequencing used immunoSEQ multiplex PCR; TCRdb keeps in-frame clones, though not all of them. The sample lists about 4,200 clones; roughly 87% were seen once. V gene TRBV4-1 combines with J gene TRBJ2-3, with D maybe TRBD2 (5 bases). The receptor's source is a woman in her 70s with rheumatoid arthritis. The sequenced material came from CD8+ T cells sorted from blood. The CDR3 region has the DNA TGCGCCAGCAGCCAAGAAATACTCGGGGGCACAGATACGCAGTATTTT. Translated, it gives CASSQEILGGTDTQYF.